The clone carrying this T cell receptor beta chain came up a few times. This sample was taken from a study of beta chain features in type 1 diabetes. Germline trimming cut 6 bases from V and 6 bases from J; bases unmatched to any gene: 7. CDR1 is MDHEN, CDR2 SYDVKM, per germline. CDR3 length: 13 amino acids. Isolated RNA was reverse transcribed in full, so expressed TCRB transcripts were sequenced. The protocol was immunoSEQ multiplex PCR, while the TCRdb copy is restricted to in-frame clones and leaves out a portion. The table shows 430,000 or so clones, with 11% occurring only once. The rearrangement links TRBV28 to TRBJ2-7; 8 positions match TRBD1. Sequenced: naive CD4+ T cells from blood. The receptor comes from a woman aged 18-30 years in good health. The CDR3: CASSRRQGSEQYV. Here the CDR3 DNA reads TGTGCCAGCAGCCGCAGACAGGGGAGCGAGCAGTACGTC.